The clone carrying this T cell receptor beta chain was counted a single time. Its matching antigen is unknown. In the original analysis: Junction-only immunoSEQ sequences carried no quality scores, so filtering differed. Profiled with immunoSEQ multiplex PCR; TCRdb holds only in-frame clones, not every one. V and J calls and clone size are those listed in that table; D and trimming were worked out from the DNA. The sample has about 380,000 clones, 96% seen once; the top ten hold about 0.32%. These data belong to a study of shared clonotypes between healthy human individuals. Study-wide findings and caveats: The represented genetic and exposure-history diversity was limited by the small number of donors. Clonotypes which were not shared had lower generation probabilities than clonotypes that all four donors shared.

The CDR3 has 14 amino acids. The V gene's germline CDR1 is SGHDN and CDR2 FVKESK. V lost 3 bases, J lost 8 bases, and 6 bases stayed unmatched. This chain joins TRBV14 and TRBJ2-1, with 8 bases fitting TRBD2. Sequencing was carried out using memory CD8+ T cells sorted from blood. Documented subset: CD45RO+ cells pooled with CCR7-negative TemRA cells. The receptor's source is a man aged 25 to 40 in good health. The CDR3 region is CASSHSGGTYEQFF. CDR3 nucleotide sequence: TGTGCCAGCAGCCACTCGGGAGGGACCTATGAGCAGTTCTTC. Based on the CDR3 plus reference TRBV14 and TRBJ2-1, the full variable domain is EAGVTQFPSHSVIEKGQTVTLRCDPISGHDNLYWYRRVMGKEIKFLLHFVKESKQDESGMPNNRFLAERTGGTYSTLKVQPAELEDSGVYFCASSHSGGTYEQFFGPGTRLTVL.